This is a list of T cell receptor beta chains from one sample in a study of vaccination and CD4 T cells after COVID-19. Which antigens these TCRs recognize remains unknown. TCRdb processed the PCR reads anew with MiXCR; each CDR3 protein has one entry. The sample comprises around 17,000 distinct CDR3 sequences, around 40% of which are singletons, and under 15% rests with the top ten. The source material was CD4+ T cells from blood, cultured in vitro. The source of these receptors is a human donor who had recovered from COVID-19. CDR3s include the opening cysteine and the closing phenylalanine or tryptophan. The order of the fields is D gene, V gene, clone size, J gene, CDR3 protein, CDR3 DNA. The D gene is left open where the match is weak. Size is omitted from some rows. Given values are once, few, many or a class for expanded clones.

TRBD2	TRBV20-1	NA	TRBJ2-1	CSASGLGLGNEQFF	TGCAGTGCTTCGGGACTAGGACTGGGGAATGAGCAGTTCTTC
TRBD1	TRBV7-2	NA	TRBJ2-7	CASTADRWSYEQYF	TGTGCCAGCACCGCGGACAGGTGGTCCTACGAGCAGTACTTC
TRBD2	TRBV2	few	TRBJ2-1	CASSELGGRGYNEQFF	TGTGCCAGCAGTGAGCTTGGAGGGAGGGGTTACAATGAGCAGTTCTTC
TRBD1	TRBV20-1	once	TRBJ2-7	CSATYGTADYEQYF	TGCAGTGCTACCTACGGGACAGCCGACTACGAGCAGTACTTC
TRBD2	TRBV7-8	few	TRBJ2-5	CASSSLAGGETQYF	TGTGCCAGCAGCTCCCTAGCGGGAGGAGAGACCCAGTACTTC
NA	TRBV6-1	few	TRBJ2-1	CAGTSIGYNEQFF	TGTGCCGGTACTAGCATCGGCTACAATGAGCAGTTCTTC
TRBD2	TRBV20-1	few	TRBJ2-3	CSARAVRGRGSDTQYF	TGCAGTGCTAGGGCCGTGCGCGGGAGGGGGTCAGATACGCAGTATTTT
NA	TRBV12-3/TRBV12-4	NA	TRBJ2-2	CASTAWGAGELFF	TGTGCCAGCACCGCGTGGGGTGCCGGGGAGCTGTTTTTT
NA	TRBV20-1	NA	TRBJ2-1	CSARDGAASGNEQFF	TGCAGTGCTAGAGATGGAGCGGCATCGGGGAATGAGCAGTTCTTC
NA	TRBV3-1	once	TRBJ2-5	CASSQDRSPRRETQYF	TGTGCCAGCAGCCAAGATCGATCCCCGAGGCGGGAGACCCAGTACTTC
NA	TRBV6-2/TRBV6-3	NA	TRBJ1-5	CASSYSYASNQPQHF	TGTGCCAGCAGTTACTCATACGCTAGCAATCAGCCCCAGCATTTT
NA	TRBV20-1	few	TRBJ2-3	CSAKTSTDTQYF	TGCAGTGCCAAGACGAGCACAGATACGCAGTATTTT
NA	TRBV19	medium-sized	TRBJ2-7	CASSIKGPPGPYEQYF	TGTGCCAGTAGTATAAAGGGGCCGCCAGGTCCCTACGAGCAGTACTTC
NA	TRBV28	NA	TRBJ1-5	CASKRGGNQPQHF	TGTGCCAGCAAACGGGGTGGCAATCAGCCCCAGCATTTT
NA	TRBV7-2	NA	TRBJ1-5	CASSRGGSNQPQHF	TGTGCCAGCAGCCGGGGCGGGAGCAATCAGCCCCAGCATTTT
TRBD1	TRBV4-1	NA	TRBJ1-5	CASSQGRGRSSNQPQHF	TGCGCCAGCAGCCAAGGGAGGGGGCGGTCGAGCAATCAGCCCCAGCATTTT
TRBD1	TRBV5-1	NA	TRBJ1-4	CASSGDRVVSNEKLFF	TGCGCCAGCAGCGGGGACAGGGTAGTTTCTAATGAAAAACTGTTTTTT
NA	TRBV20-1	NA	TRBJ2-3	CSARDSGRAGTDTQYF	NA
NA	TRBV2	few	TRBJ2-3	CASSATLRTDTQYF	TGTGCCAGCAGTGCTACCCTACGCACAGATACGCAGTATTTT
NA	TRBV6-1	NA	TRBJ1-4	CASSEIHPGTTNEKLFF	TGTGCCAGCAGTGAAATCCATCCCGGGACCACTAATGAAAAACTGTTTTTT
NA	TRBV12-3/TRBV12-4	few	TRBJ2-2	CATGQAYYTGELFF	TGTGCCACCGGGCAAGCGTATTACACCGGGGAGCTGTTTTTT
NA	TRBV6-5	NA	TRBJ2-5	CASSYRRGETQYF	TGTGCCAGCAGTTACCGGCGAGGTGAGACCCAGTACTTC
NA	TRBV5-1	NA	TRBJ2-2	CASSWIPGQGGSSGATGEPFF	TGCGCCAGCAGCTGGATTCCCGGACAGGGGGGGTCTAGCGGGGCCACCGGGGAGCCGTTTTTT
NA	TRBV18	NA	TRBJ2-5	CASSPRGDGETQYF	TGTGCCAGCTCACCGAGAGGGGACGGAGAGACCCAGTACTTC
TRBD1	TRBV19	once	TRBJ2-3	CASSIGDRDTQYF	TGTGCCAGTAGTATAGGGGACAGAGATACGCAGTATTTT
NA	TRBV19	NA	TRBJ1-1	CASSIVQAAEAFF	TGTGCCAGTAGTATAGTGCAGGCCGCTGAAGCTTTCTTT
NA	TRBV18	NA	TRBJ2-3	CASSPLSDTQYF	TGTGCCAGCTCACCATTGTCAGATACGCAGTATTTT
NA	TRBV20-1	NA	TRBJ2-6	CSAVSTTDSGANVLTF	TGCAGTGCCGTCTCAACAACAGACTCTGGGGCCAACGTCCTGACTTTC
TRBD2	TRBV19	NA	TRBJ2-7	CASKTSGSSYEQYF	TGTGCCAGTAAGACTAGCGGGAGCTCCTACGAGCAGTACTTC
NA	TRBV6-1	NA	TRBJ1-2	CASGPGLSLGYGYTF	TGTGCCAGCGGACCGGGCCTATCCCTGGGCTATGGCTACACCTTC
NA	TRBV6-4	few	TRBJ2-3	CASSDSPGTDTQYF	TGTGCCAGCAGTGACTCCCCCGGCACAGATACGCAGTATTTT
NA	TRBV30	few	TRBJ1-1	CAWSAPGARDTEAFF	TGTGCCTGGAGTGCCCCAGGGGCCAGGGACACTGAAGCTTTCTTT
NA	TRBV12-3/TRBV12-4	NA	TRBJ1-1	CASSRTGLTEAFF	TGTGCCAGCAGCCGAACAGGCTTAACTGAAGCTTTCTTT
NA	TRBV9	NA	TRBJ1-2	CASSYNYGYTF	TGTGCCAGCAGTTATAACTATGGCTACACCTTC
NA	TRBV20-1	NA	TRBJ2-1	CSADVGPTSYNEQFF	TGCAGTGCTGATGTAGGACCCACGTCCTACAATGAGCAGTTCTTC
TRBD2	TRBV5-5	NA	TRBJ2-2	CASSLVRGAGANTGELFF	TGTGCCAGCAGCTTGGTGCGGGGGGCTGGGGCGAACACCGGGGAGCTGTTTTTT
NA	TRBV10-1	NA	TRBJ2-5	CASSESGSPARYF	TGCGCCAGCAGTGAGTCGGGCAGCCCAGCTCGGTACTTC
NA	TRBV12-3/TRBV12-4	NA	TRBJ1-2	CASSWRRYGYTF	TGTGCCAGCAGTTGGCGGAGGTATGGCTACACCTTC
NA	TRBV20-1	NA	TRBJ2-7	CSARRGVRPYEQYF	TGCAGTGCTCGCCGGGGAGTACGTCCCTACGAGCAGTACTTC
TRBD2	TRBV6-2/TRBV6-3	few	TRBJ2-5	CASSPLGTSGIRTVETQYF	TGTGCCAGCAGTCCCTTAGGGACTAGCGGGATACGGACCGTTGAGACCCAGTACTTC
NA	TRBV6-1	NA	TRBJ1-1	CASTFRGTANTEAFF	TGTGCCAGCACCTTTAGGGGGACGGCCAACACTGAAGCTTTCTTT
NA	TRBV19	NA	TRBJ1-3	CASSLGTDPGNTIYF	TGTGCCAGTAGTCTGGGGACCGATCCTGGAAACACCATATATTTT
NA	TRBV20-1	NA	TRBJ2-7	CSARDVQAQYF	TGCAGTGCTAGAGATGTTCAGGCGCAGTACTTC
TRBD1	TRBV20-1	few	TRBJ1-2	CSVQTGGYGYTF	TGCAGTGTTCAGACAGGGGGTTACGGCTACACCTTC
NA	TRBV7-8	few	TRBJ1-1	CASSFPWTLNTEAFF	TGTGCCAGCAGCTTCCCCTGGACACTGAACACTGAAGCTTTCTTT
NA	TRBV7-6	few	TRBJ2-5	CASSLALARGWETQYF	TGTGCCAGCAGCTTAGCGCTCGCCAGGGGTTGGGAGACCCAGTACTTC
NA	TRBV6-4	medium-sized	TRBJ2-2	CASSETSTGELFF	TGTGCCAGCAGTGAGACTAGCACCGGGGAGCTGTTTTTT
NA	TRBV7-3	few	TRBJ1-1	CASSFSETTEAFF	TGTGCCAGCAGCTTCTCGGAGACCACTGAAGCTTTCTTT
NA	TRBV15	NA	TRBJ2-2	CATSGYGRLGELFF	TGTGCCACCTCCGGGTACGGAAGACTCGGGGAGCTGTTTTTT
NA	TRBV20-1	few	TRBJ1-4	CSATPPGGVQKLFF	TGCAGTGCGACACCCCCGGGGGGGGTTCAAAAACTGTTTTTT
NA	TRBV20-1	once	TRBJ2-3	CSVSRDSNTDTQYF	TGCAGTGTTAGTAGGGACTCCAACACAGATACGCAGTATTTT
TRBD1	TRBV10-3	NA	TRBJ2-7	CAISSPDRGDYEQYF	TGTGCCATCAGTTCTCCAGACAGGGGGGACTACGAGCAGTACTTC